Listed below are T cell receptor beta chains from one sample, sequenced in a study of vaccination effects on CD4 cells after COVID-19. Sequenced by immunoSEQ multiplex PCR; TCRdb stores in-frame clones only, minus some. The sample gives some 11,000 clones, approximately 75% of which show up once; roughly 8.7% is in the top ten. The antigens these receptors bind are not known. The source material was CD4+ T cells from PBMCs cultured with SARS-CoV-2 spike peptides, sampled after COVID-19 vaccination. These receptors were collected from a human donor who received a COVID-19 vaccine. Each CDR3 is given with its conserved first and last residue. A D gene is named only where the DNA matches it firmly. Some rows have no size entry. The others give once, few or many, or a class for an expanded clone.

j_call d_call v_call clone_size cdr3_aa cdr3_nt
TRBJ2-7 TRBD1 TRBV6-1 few CASSGGAGTGNGYEQYF TGTGCCAGCAGTGGGGGGGCCGGGACAGGGAATGGCTACGAGCAGTACTTC
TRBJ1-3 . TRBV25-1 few CASSESGIRNTIYF TGTGCCAGCAGTGAATCAGGGATCCGAAACACCATATATTTT
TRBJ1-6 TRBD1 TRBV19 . CASTRGQGNSPLHF TGTGCCAGTACCCGGGGACAGGGAAATTCACCCCTCCACTTT
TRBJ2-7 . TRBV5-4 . CASSLGTGEQYF TGTGCCAGCAGCTTGGGTACTGGCGAGCAGTACTTC
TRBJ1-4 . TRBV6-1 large CASSEDGPTNEKLFF TGTGCCAGCAGTGAGGACGGCCCAACTAATGAAAAACTGTTTTTT
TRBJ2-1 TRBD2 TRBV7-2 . CASSLRGGLAGGRNEQFF TGTGCCAGCAGCTTGCGGGGCGGCCTAGCGGGGGGTCGCAATGAGCAGTTCTTC
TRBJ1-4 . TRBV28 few CASSIRWGREKLFF TGTGCCAGCAGTATCCGGTGGGGGCGAGAAAAACTGTTTTTT
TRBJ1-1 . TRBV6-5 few CASRAGHPNTEAFF TGTGCCAGCAGGGCGGGACACCCGAACACTGAAGCTTTCTTT
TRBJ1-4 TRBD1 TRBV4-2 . CASSQGGQGALFF TGTGCCAGCAGCCAAGGGGGACAGGGAGCGCTGTTTTTT
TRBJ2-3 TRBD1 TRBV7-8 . CASSDRGGQGAVDTQYF TGTGCCAGCAGCGACCGGGGGGGACAGGGGGCTGTAGATACGCAGTATTTT
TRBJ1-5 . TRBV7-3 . CASSLKADYQPQHF TGTGCCAGCAGCTTGAAGGCCGATTATCAGCCCCAGCATTTT
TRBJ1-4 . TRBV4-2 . CASSQGQKNEKLFF TGTGCCAGCAGCCAAGGACAAAAAAATGAAAAACTGTTTTTT
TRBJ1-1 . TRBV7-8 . CASSLVSGANTEAFF TGTGCCAGCAGCTTAGTGAGTGGGGCCAACACTGAAGCTTTCTTT
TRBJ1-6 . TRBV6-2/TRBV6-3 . CASSYSTVYNSPLHF TGTGCCAGCAGTTACTCGACGGTTTATAATTCACCCCTCCACTTT
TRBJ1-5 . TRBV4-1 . CASSRQSNQPQHF TGCGCCAGCAGCAGACAGAGCAATCAGCCCCAGCATTTT
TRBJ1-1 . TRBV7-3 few CASSLGGSTEAFF TGTGCCAGCAGCTTGGGAGGTAGTACTGAAGCTTTCTTT
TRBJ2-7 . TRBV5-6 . CASSFGFSGRSSYEQYF TGTGCCAGCAGCTTCGGGTTCTCGGGCAGAAGCTCCTACGAGCAGTACTTC
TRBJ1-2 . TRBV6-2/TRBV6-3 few CASSYRGLGNYGYTF TGTGCCAGCAGTTACAGGGGATTGGGGAACTATGGCTACACCTTC
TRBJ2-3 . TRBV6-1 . CASSESGIGTQYF TGTGCCAGCAGTGAGTCGGGTATCGGTACGCAGTATTTT
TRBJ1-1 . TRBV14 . CASSQGAGRLNTEAFF TGTGCCAGCAGCCAAGGGGCGGGACGGCTGAACACTGAAGCTTTCTTT
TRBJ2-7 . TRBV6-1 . CASSEGWNRAGF TGTGCCAGCAGTGAAGGTTGGAACAGGGCGGGATTC
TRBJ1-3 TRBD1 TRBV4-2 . CASSPGGRGRSGNTIYF TGTGCCAGCAGCCCTGGGGGCAGGGGGCGGTCTGGAAACACCATATATTTT
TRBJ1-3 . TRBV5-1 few CASSPDAGVSGNTIYF TGCGCCAGCAGCCCCGACGCAGGGGTCTCTGGAAACACCATATATTTT
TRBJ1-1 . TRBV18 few CASSYQTENTEAFF TGTGCCAGCTCATACCAAACAGAGAACACTGAAGCTTTCTTT
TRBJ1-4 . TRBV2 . CASRPREVGKLFF TGTGCCAGCAGACCTCGAGAAGTAGGAAAACTGTTTTTT
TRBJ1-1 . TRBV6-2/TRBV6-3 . CASSYIRQVAFF TGTGCCAGCAGTTACATAAGACAAGTAGCTTTCTTT
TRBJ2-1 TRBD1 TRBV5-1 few CASSPRGQGAPSEQFF TGCGCCAGCAGCCCGAGGGGACAGGGGGCGCCGTCTGAGCAGTTCTTC
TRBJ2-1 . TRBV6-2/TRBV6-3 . CASSPPGATYNEQFF TGTGCCAGCAGTCCCCCGGGCGCAACCTACAATGAGCAGTTCTTC
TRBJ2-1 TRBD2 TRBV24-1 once CATSEGLAGSYEQFF TGTGCCACCAGTGAGGGACTAGCGGGGAGCTATGAGCAGTTCTTC
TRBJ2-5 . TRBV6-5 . CASSFTEVEETQYF TGTGCCAGCAGTTTCACTGAGGTCGAGGAGACCCAGTACTTC
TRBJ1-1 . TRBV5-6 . CASSQVGGTTGNTEAFF TGTGCCAGCAGCCAGGTGGGAGGTACAACAGGGAACACTGAAGCTTTCTTT
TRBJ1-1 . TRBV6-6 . CASRKGGDTEAFF TGTGCCAGCAGGAAGGGGGGGGACACTGAAGCTTTCTTT
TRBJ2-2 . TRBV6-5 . CASSYFGTGELFF TGTGCCAGCAGTTACTTCGGCACCGGGGAGCTGTTTTTT
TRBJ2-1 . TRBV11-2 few CASSLDAGSHNEQFF TGTGCCAGCAGCTTAGATGCAGGGTCACACAATGAGCAGTTCTTC
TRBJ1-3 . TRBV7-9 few CASSLGASSGNTIYF TGTGCCAGCAGCTTAGGGGCGAGCTCTGGAAACACCATATATTTT
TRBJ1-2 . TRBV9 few CASSVGTNYGYTF TGTGCCAGCAGCGTAGGGACAAACTATGGCTACACCTTC
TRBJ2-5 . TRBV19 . CASSMGQALETQYF TGTGCCAGTAGTATGGGGCAGGCCCTGGAGACCCAGTACTTC
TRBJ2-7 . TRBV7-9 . CASSLQGGFEQYF TGTGCCAGCAGCTTGCAGGGGGGGTTCGAGCAGTACTTC
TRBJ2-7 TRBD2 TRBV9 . CASSEQLTSGEVSYEQYF TGTGCCAGCAGCGAGCAACTGACTAGCGGGGAGGTTTCCTACGAGCAGTACTTC
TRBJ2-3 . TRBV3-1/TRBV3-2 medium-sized CASSQAGGRGTQYF TGTGCCAGCAGCCAAGCGGGGGGCCGGGGTACGCAGTATTTT
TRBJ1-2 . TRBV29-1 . CSVWDLLNYGYTF TGCAGCGTTTGGGACCTTCTTAACTATGGCTACACCTTC
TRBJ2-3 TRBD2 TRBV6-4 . CASSEAGDRDTQYF TGTGCCAGCAGTGAAGCGGGAGATCGGGATACGCAGTATTTT